This entry lists 9 T cell receptor beta chains sequenced from one sample in a study of T-cell memory formation after mild COVID-19 (dated by TCRdb to the early 2020s). Libraries were made using 5' RACE. TCRdb records Illumina NovaSeq 6000 as the sequencer. The public reads were reanalyzed by TCRdb: fastp trimming at Q25, MiXCR alignment, in-frame beta chains only. Every entry covers one CDR3 protein and lists the most common genes and DNA from its rows. This sample lists under 110,000 distinct CDR3 sequences; approximately 15% were detected once. The ten largest clones capture 28% of the sample. The sample comprised PBMCs or a T cell subset sorted from them (not recorded which). The receptor source for this set is an adult woman who had mild COVID-19 (a few samples of this study predate the infection). The sample titles of this study are shuffled in the database, so cell type and time point are left out; the donor was told from shared clones.

The rearrangement joins TRBV5-6 to TRBJ2-2; TRBD2 is a possible D gene (7 bases). The CDR3 consists of 13 residues. The V end lost 3 bases, the J end lost 6 bases, and 9 bases lay between the germline ends. Germline V gene data show CDR1 as SGHDT and CDR2 as YYEEEE. The CDR3 DNA reads as TGTGCCAGCAGCTCGGGGGGCGCCGGGGAGCTGTTTTTT. It specifies CASSSGGAGELFF. The full variable domain, completed using reference TRBV5-6 and TRBJ2-2, is DAGVTQSPTHLIKTRGQQVTLRCSPKSGHDTVSWYQQALGQGPQFIFQYYEEEERQRGNFPDRFSGHQFPNYSSELNVNALLLGDSALYLCASSSGGAGELFFGEGSRLTVL.

This clonotype was seen a handful of times. V and J are TRBV7-2 and TRBJ2-1; 11 nucleotides align to TRBD2. The CDR3 totals 17 residues. CDR1 SGHTA and CDR2 FQGNSA come from the germline V gene. V gave up 1 base and J gave up 12 bases; unmatched junction bases: 14. The CDR3 DNA is TGTGCCAGCAGCTTAGAACTAGCGGGAGTACCCGATGATTGGCAGTTCTTC. This gives the protein CASSLELAGVPDDWQFF.

The chain recombines TRBV6-5 with TRBJ2-3; 8 positions match TRBD2. The V gene's germline CDR1 is MNHEY and CDR2 SVGAGI. Trimming took 6 bases from V and 2 from J; bases not matched to a gene: 10. This CDR3 is built from 16 residues. The CDR3 loop reads CASRATVAGPTDTQYF. The CDR3 coding sequence is TGTGCCAGCAGGGCCACCGTAGCGGGACCCACAGATACGCAGTATTTT.

The rearrangement uses TRBV5-1 and TRBJ1-1; D is perhaps TRBD1 (5 bases). The CDR3 is 13 residues long. Germline V lookup: CDR1 SGHRS, CDR2 YFSETQ. V was shortened by 2 bases and J by 5 bases, with 10 bases between the two germline ends. DNA for the CDR3: TGCGCCAGCAGCTTATGGGGGGGGACTGAAGCTTTCTTT. Its protein is CASSLWGGTEAFF.

This clonotype was detected only a few times. The chain is built from TRBV24-1 and TRBJ1-1, with D hard to call. The CDR3 length is 13 residues. Trimming took 5 bases from V and 5 from J, leaving 11 bases between them. Looked up from germline, CDR1 is KGHDR and CDR2 is SFDVKD. CDR3 nucleotide sequence: TGTGCCACCAGTGTGGGAGGAGGGACTGAAGCTTTCTTT. Protein sequence: CATSVGGGTEAFF.

The chain employs TRBV30 and TRBJ1-2; no clear D gene. The CDR3 loop spans 12 amino acids. V dropped 5 bases and J dropped 7 bases, with 14 bases sitting between them. CDR1 GTSNPN and CDR2 SVGIG come from the germline V gene (reference sequence). DNA of the CDR3: TGTGCCTGGGCCGAGGTTTCGCGTGGCTACACCTTC. It is translated as CAWAEVSRGYTF.

CDR3 nucleotides: TGTGCCACCACGGGAGTCGGCGGGGAGCTGTTTTTT. Its translation is CATTGVGGELFF. The chain is built from TRBV24-1 and TRBJ2-2; perhaps TRBD2 as D (6 bases). The germline V gene has CDR1 KGHDR and CDR2 SFDVKD. The CDR3 sequence is 12 residues long. Trimming took 8 bases from V and 7 from J, leaving 10 bases between them.

The chain combines TRBV7-6 with TRBJ1-1, with unresolved D. CDR3 length equals 13 residues. The V end was cut by 3 bases, the J end by 2 bases, with 7 bases between. Germline values: CDR1 SGHVS, CDR2 FNYEAQ. Here the CDR3 reads CASSFSRNTEAFF. The CDR3 DNA follows: TGTGCCAGCAGCTTTTCACGTAACACTGAAGCTTTCTTT.

CDR3 bases: TGTGCCAGCAGCATAACGCTCGGACAGGGGGGGAAGGCCTACGAGCAGTACTTC. Residues: CASSITLGQGGKAYEQYF. V gene TRBV12-3 or TRBV12-4 combines with J gene TRBJ2-7; the match to TRBD1 covers 10 bases. This CDR3 spans 18 amino acids. Trimming at V came to 6 bases and at J to 2 bases, leaving 16 bases not matched to a gene.